The sequence of this T cell receptor beta chain was determined in a study of T-cell memory formation after mild COVID-19. TCRdb analysed the 5' RACE reads with MiXCR anew, one entry per CDR3 protein. The sample comprises roughly 170,000 distinct CDR3 sequences, 18% of which are singletons, and about 4% rests with the top ten. This CDR3 region has 14 residues. V was cut by 5 bases and J by 5 bases, with 12 bases left in between. Germline values: CDR1 SGHNT, CDR2 YENEEA. Material for sequencing was PBMCs or a T cell subset sorted from them (not recorded which). The source of this sequence is a man between 18 and 29 years old who had mild COVID-19 (a few samples of this study predate the infection). Cell type and time point are not known. The chain recombines TRBV11-3 with TRBJ2-2; possible D gene TRBD1, 6 bases. DNA of the CDR3: TGTGCCAGCAGCCTCGGACAGCAGACCGGGGAGCTGTTTTTT. Translation: CASSLGQQTGELFF.